Presented here are 3 T cell receptor beta chains from one specimen sequenced in a study of blood T cells in healthy people across ages. The authors ran a second PCR of about 6 to 11 cycles using a sample-barcoded 5' primer and a J-beta primer mix. TCRdb independently ran MiXCR on the 5' RACE reads; one entry per CDR3 protein. The repertoire has about 730,000 distinct CDR3 sequences, roughly 43% of them found once; the top ten carry 20% to 25%. Sequencing input: blood. The receptors shown here come from a woman in her sixties in good health.

V and J are TRBV29-1 and TRBJ2-5; D may be TRBD2 (6 bases). The CDR3 sequence is 13 residues long. The germline V gene encodes CDR1 SQVTM and CDR2 ANQGSEA. V was shortened by 4 bases and J by 11 bases, with 20 bases between the two germline ends. DNA of the CDR3: TGCAGCGTTGGGTTGGACGCGCCCCGGGAGCAGTACTTC. Translated: CSVGLDAPREQYF.

This clonotype showed up just once. This may be a read error, as it is one base from a much larger clone. The chain carries TRBV20-1 and TRBJ2-1; 7 bases are a match to TRBD1. Per the germline V gene, CDR1 is DFQATT and CDR2 is SNEGSKA (reference sequence). Trimming took 6 bases from V and 8 from J; bases not matched to a gene: 7. This CDR3 has 12 amino acids. In DNA form, the CDR3 reads TGCAGTGCAGAGGGACAGAGATATGAGCAGTTCTTC. This codes for CSAEGQRYEQFF.

This rearrangement joins TRBV12-5 to TRBJ2-1, with TRBD1 matching 7 bases. From germline, CDR1 is LGHNT and CDR2 FRNRAP. After removal of 3 bases from V and 6 bases from J, the junction contained 11 bases not matched to a gene. This CDR3 is built from 16 residues. The CDR3 DNA follows: TGTGCTAGTGGTTTCTCCCCGACAGGGTTCCCCAATGAGCAGTTCTTC. Protein sequence: CASGFSPTGFPNEQFF.